The 5 T cell receptor beta chains below come from one sample, sequenced in a study of breast tumors, draining lymph nodes, adjacent tissues. TCRdb fed the multiplex PCR reads into MiXCR, producing one record per CDR3 protein. The sample yields 70,000 or so distinct CDR3 sequences, over 40% seen once. Material: breast tumor tissue. These receptors came from a female donor with breast cancer. Some clones in this sample may be carry-over from other donors' samples.

This clonotype was seen repeatedly, ten times or more. The genes are TRBV20-1 and TRBJ2-1, with 8 positions matching TRBD2. This CDR3 comprises 14 residues. Trimming cost V 6 bases and J 9 bases; bases outside gene matches: 13. Germline V gene sequence: CDR1 DFQATT, CDR2 SNEGSKA (reference sequence). The CDR3 reads CSALPGLGVTEQFF. In nucleotides, the CDR3 is TGCAGTGCACTACCGGGACTAGGGGTTACTGAGCAGTTCTTC.

The chain couples TRBV6-1 to TRBJ2-1, with a tentative D call TRBD1 (6 bases). Trimming stripped 1 base from V and 2 bases from J, with 18 bases between. This CDR3 is 18 amino acids long. The V gene's germline CDR1 is MNHNS and CDR2 SASEGT. The CDR3 region is CASSEVEFRDTTYNEQFF. DNA of the CDR3: TGTGCCAGCAGTGAAGTGGAGTTCAGGGACACCACCTACAATGAGCAGTTCTTC.

By its share, this clonotype is medium-sized. Being one base from a much bigger clone, this may be a read error. The chain couples TRBV20-1 to TRBJ2-1, with 9 bases fitting TRBD2. The CDR3 covers 14 residues. Germline CDR1 reads DFQATT; CDR2 reads SNEGSKA (reference sequence). Written as DNA, the CDR3 is TGCAGTACTGTAGCGGGAGAGGTGTACACTGAGCAGTTCTTC. Translated: CSTVAGEVYTEQFF.

On this clonotype itself: This may stem from a read error, because a much larger clone lies one nucleotide away. V gene TRBV6-1 combines with J gene TRBJ2-5; 7 nucleotides match TRBD2. Trimming cost V 5 bases and J 7 bases; bases outside gene matches: 10. This CDR3 has 14 amino acids. Germline values: CDR1 MNHNS, CDR2 SASEGT. This CDR3 is CASSLREWGGTQYF. The CDR3 coding sequence is TGTGCCAGCAGTCTTCGGGAGTGGGGGGGGACCCAGTACTTC.

This clonotype was counted many times. V gene TRBV20-1 combines with J gene TRBJ2-7, with 11 bases lining up with TRBD2. The CDR3 contains 15 residues. Germline CDR1 reads DFQATT; CDR2 reads SNEGSKA (reference sequence). J was trimmed by 2 bases and V by 6 bases; bases with no gene match: 9. The CDR3 region is CSAPISGRAPYEQYF. The CDR3 DNA sequence: TGCAGTGCGCCGATTAGCGGGAGGGCCCCCTACGAGCAGTACTTC.